Each of the 30 T cell receptor beta chains below was sequenced from the same sample in a study of T cells in localized non-small cell lung cancer. Libraries were prepared by immunoSEQ multiplex PCR; TCRdb keeps only in-frame clonotypes and omits some of them. The data hold some 5,000 clones, with about 30% observed a single time. The sequences come from lung tumor tissue, collected before any cancer treatment. These receptors were obtained from a woman aged 35-75 years with stage II squamous cell lung carcinoma.

This chain links TRBV5-1 with TRBJ2-7; 7 nucleotides align to TRBD2. The CDR3 totals 16 residues. Per germline, CDR1 SGHRS and CDR2 YFSETQ. Trimming took 2 bases from V and 6 from J; bases not matched to a gene: 14. The CDR3 DNA reads as TGCGCCAGCAGCTTAACTGACCGAGGCAGGGAGGGCGAGCAGTACTTC. It yields the protein CASSLTDRGREGEQYF. Complete variable domain (other parts from reference TRBV5-1 and TRBJ2-7): KAGVTQTPRYLIKTRGQQVTLSCSPISGHRSVSWYQQTPGQGLQFLFEYFSETQRNKGNFPGRFSGRQFSNSRSEMNVSTLELGDSALYLCASSLTDRGREGEQYFGPGTRLTVT.

In this sample, this clone turned up a few times. The chain links TRBV28 to TRBJ2-7, with 9 bases matching TRBD2. From germline, CDR1 is MDHEN and CDR2 SYDVKM. V lost 3 bases and J lost 5; bases outside the gene matches: 8. This CDR3 has 15 residues. The CDR3 nucleotides read TGTGCCAGCAGTTTTTTGGCTAGCGGGGTCGACGAGCAGTACTTC. Residues: CASSFLASGVDEQYF.

The chain links TRBV28 to TRBJ1-2, with TRBD1 matching 9 bases. The germline gives CDR1 MDHEN, CDR2 SYDVKM. J was trimmed by 5 bases and V by 4 bases; bases with no gene match: 8. The CDR3 has 15 amino acids. CDR3 bases: TGTGCCAGCAGTTCGGGACAGGGTAGAGGGTATGGCTACACCTTC. Its protein is CASSSGQGRGYGYTF.

This chain uses TRBV9 with TRBJ2-1; D is unclear. CDR1 is SGDLS and CDR2 is YYNGEE in the germline V gene. The CDR3 contains 14 residues. V lost 5 bases, J lost 3 bases, and 12 bases lay in between. The CDR3 spells CASSEDPGYNEQFF. The CDR3 region has the DNA TGTGCCAGCAGTGAAGATCCGGGCTACAATGAGCAGTTCTTC.

This chain links TRBV18 with TRBJ1-1; D is unclear. The CDR3 is made up of 12 amino acids. Germline assignment: CDR1 KGHSH and CDR2 LQKENI. V lost 0 bases and J lost 7, with 6 bases in between. The CDR3 region has the DNA TGTGCCAGCTCACCACCCAGTGGTGAAGCTTTCTTT. It translates to CASSPPSGEAFF.

About this clone: The junction does not match germline at one end; this may be a read error. The chain has TRBV9 and TRBJ1-1, with 9 bases matching TRBD1. Germline V gene sequence: CDR1 SGDLS, CDR2 YYNGEE. The CDR3 totals 20 residues. The chain's CDR3 is CASSVDLPGTGIWMNTEAFF. CDR3 sequence (DNA): TGTGCCAGCAGTGTAGACCTACCCGGGACAGGGATATGGATGAACACTGAAGCTTTCTTT. The whole variable domain, filled in from reference TRBV9 and TRBJ1-1, reads DSGVTQTPKHLITATGQRVTLRCSPRSGDLSVYWYQQSLDQGLQFLIQYYNGEERAKGNILERFSAQQFPDLHSELNLSSLELGDSALYFCASSVDLPGTGIWMNTEAFFGQGTRLTVV.

The chain's CDR3 is CASSRSRDTSTDTQYF. The CDR3 DNA reads TGTGCCAGTAGTAGGTCCCGGGACACGAGCACAGATACGCAGTATTTT. This chain links TRBV19 with TRBJ2-3; D may be TRBD1 (6 bases). Trimming took off 4 bases at V and 0 bases at J, with 14 bases between the two ends. Germline V gene sequence: CDR1 LNHDA, CDR2 SQIVND (reference sequence). The CDR3 extends over 16 amino acids.

This clone has a handful of counts. The chain has TRBV6-8 and TRBJ1-6, with 9 bases identical to TRBD1. J lost 8 bases, V lost 6 bases, and 8 bases had no gene match. The CDR3 consists of 15 residues. CDR1 is MNHGY and CDR2 is SAAAGT in the germline V gene. DNA of the CDR3: TGTGCCAGCAGGCAACCGGGACAGGGTTATTCACCCCTCCACTTT. Translation: CASRQPGQGYSPLHF.

The chain uses TRBV6-8 and TRBJ1-2; 11 nucleotides line up with TRBD1. The CDR3 is made up of 16 amino acids. The germline gives CDR1 MNHGY, CDR2 SAAAGT. V shed 4 bases, J shed 3 bases, and the junction held 7 bases outside the gene matches. The CDR3: CASSSDGTGGHYGYTF. The CDR3 nucleotides read TGTGCCAGCAGTTCGGACGGGACAGGGGGGCACTATGGCTACACCTTC.

This clone is classed as medium-sized. The V gene is TRBV10-3, the J gene TRBJ2-7, with 16 bases aligning to TRBD2. The CDR3 length is 17 residues. J was trimmed by 5 bases and V by 0 bases; bases with no gene match: 4. Germline CDR1 ENHRY, CDR2 SYGVKD. The CDR3 sequence is CAISESGTSGRADEQYF. For the CDR3, the DNA is TGTGCCATCAGTGAGTCCGGGACTAGCGGGAGGGCCGACGAGCAGTACTTC.

The genes are TRBV30 and TRBJ2-3; D is perhaps TRBD2 (6 bases). From germline, CDR1 is GTSNPN and CDR2 SVGIG (reference sequence). The CDR3 has 16 amino acids. The V end lost 1 base, the J end lost 2 bases, and 16 bases lay between the germline ends. The CDR3 bases are TGTGCCTGGAGTGCCTCCGGGAGATCAAACACAGATACGCAGTATTTT. As protein: CAWSASGRSNTDTQYF.

The DNA of the CDR3 is TGTGCCAGCACCCGTTCGTGGGGGGGCGCGAATGAAAAACTGTTTTTT. This codes for CASTRSWGGANEKLFF. The chain links TRBV6-8 to TRBJ1-4; possibly TRBD1 for D (6 bases). The CDR3 covers 16 residues. With 7 bases removed from V and 5 bases from J, the gap between germline ends came to 20 bases. The germline CDR1 and CDR2 sequences are MNHGY and SAAAGT.

The chain combines TRBV29-1 with TRBJ1-4, with D perhaps TRBD1 (5 bases). The CDR3 sequence is 15 residues long. The ends were cut back, 5 bases at V and 0 bases at J, with 13 bases in the middle. Germline CDR1 is SQVTM and CDR2 is ANQGSEA. The CDR3 DNA follows: TGCAGCGTTCGTAGGGGAAAACCAACTAATGAAAAACTGTTTTTT. It yields the protein CSVRRGKPTNEKLFF.

This rearrangement joins TRBV28 to TRBJ2-7; 8 positions match TRBD2. CDR3 length: 16 amino acids. V lost 5 bases to trimming and J lost 0 bases; unmatched junction nucleotides: 9. Looked up from germline, CDR1 is MDHEN and CDR2 is SYDVKM. The CDR3 DNA reads TGTGCCAGCAGTCCTCTCGGGGGGGTAAGCTCCTACGAGCAGTACTTC. Translated: CASSPLGGVSSYEQYF.

This chain links TRBV28 with TRBJ2-1; a weak D match, TRBD2 (6 bases). Trimming left V 6 bases short and J 4 bases short, with 19 bases between. Looked up from germline, CDR1 is MDHEN and CDR2 is SYDVKM. The CDR3 contains 16 residues. The CDR3 DNA reads as TGTGCCAGCAGAATCGGAGGGCCTAAAACTTACAATGAGCAGTTCTTC. It encodes CASRIGGPKTYNEQFF.

This clone showed up just a few times. The genes are TRBV18 and TRBJ1-1; 8 bases line up with TRBD1. The CDR3 is 14 amino acids. Germline lookup yields CDR1 KGHSH and CDR2 LQKENI. Losses at the gene ends were 8 bases for V and 6 bases for J; bases not matched to a gene: 11. CDR3 protein: CASGIQGVRAEAFF. DNA of the CDR3: TGTGCCAGCGGAATACAGGGGGTGAGGGCTGAAGCTTTCTTT. Full variable domain (remainder filled in from reference TRBV18 and TRBJ1-1): NAGVMQNPRHLVRRRGQEARLRCSPMKGHSHVYWYRQLPEEGLKFMVYLQKENIIDESGMPKERFSAEFPKEGPSILRIQQVVRGDSAAYFCASGIQGVRAEAFFGQGTRLTVV.

V gene TRBV6-8 combines with J gene TRBJ1-5; no firm D call. The CDR3 extends over 13 amino acids. Between the trimmed V and J ends, which lost 7 bases and 7 bases, there was a span of 14 bases. Germline values: CDR1 MNHGY, CDR2 SAAAGT. This CDR3 is CASNEEVRQPQHF. The CDR3 nucleotides read TGTGCCAGCAACGAGGAAGTGAGGCAGCCCCAGCATTTT.

This clone is categorized as medium-sized (0.01 to 0.1%). CDR3 in amino acids: CASGPRTGSKDGGWNTEAFF. Here the CDR3 DNA reads TGTGCTAGTGGTCCGCGGACAGGATCGAAGGATGGGGGGTGGAACACTGAAGCTTTCTTT. This chain uses TRBV12-5 with TRBJ1-1; TRBD1 aligns across 7 bases. With V trimmed by 5 bases and J by 1 base, 22 bases remained unmatched. Germline V gene lookup returns CDR1 LGHNT and CDR2 FRNRAP. This CDR3 spans 20 amino acids. Using reference TRBV12-5 and TRBJ1-1 for the parts outside the CDR3, the full variable domain is DARVTQTPRHKVTEMGQEVTMRCQPILGHNTVFWYRQTMMQGLELLAYFRNRAPLDDSGMPKDRFSAEMPDATLATLKIQPSEPRDSAVYFCASGPRTGSKDGGWNTEAFFGQGTRLTVV.

The chain links TRBV29-1 to TRBJ1-4, with D tentatively TRBD1 (6 bases). Trimming pared 6 bases from V and 5 bases from J, leaving 13 bases between. There are 13 residues in the CDR3. Germline V gene sequence: CDR1 SQVTM, CDR2 ANQGSEA. The CDR3 DNA reads TGCAGCGTCGCAGGGGTGGGGAATGAAAAACTGTTTTTT. It specifies CSVAGVGNEKLFF.

By share, this clone ranks as medium-sized. The rearrangement joins TRBV11-3 to TRBJ1-1, with D possibly TRBD1 on 6 matching bases. CDR3 length equals 16 residues. V was trimmed by 5 bases and J by 4 bases, leaving 20 bases between them. Germline V CDR1 and CDR2: SGHNT, YENEEA. CDR3 in amino acids: CASSPGEWGSGTEAFF. The CDR3 DNA sequence: TGTGCCAGCAGCCCAGGGGAGTGGGGTAGTGGCACTGAAGCTTTCTTT.

This clone appeared a few times. This chain joins TRBV7-7 and TRBJ2-3, with a weak D call TRBD2 (5 bases). The V gene's germline CDR1 is SSHAT and CDR2 FNYEAQ (reference sequence). This CDR3 is 16 amino acids long. Trimming pared 2 bases from V and 6 bases from J, leaving 18 bases between. The chain's CDR3 is CASSLIAGWSGDTQYF. In DNA form, the CDR3 reads TGTGCCAGCAGCTTAATCGCGGGCTGGTCCGGCGATACGCAGTATTTT. The full variable domain, rest sourced from reference TRBV7-7 and TRBJ2-3, is GAGVSQSPRYKVTKRGQDVTLRCDPISSHATLYWYQQALGQGPEFLTYFNYEAQPDKSGLPSDRFSAERPEGSISTLTIQRTEQRDSAMYRCASSLIAGWSGDTQYFGPGTRLTVL.

J is TRBJ1-5 and V is TRBV18; D remains ambiguous. Trimming took 4 bases from V and 5 from J, leaving 18 bases between them. The CDR3 length is 16 residues. CDR1 and CDR2 from the germline V gene are KGHSH and LQKENI. CDR3 DNA sequence: TGTGCCAGCTCACGCTCGACGCCTTATGGCGATCAGCCCCAGCATTTT. Its translation is CASSRSTPYGDQPQHF. Drawing the rest from reference TRBV18 and TRBJ1-5, the complete variable domain is NAGVMQNPRHLVRRRGQEARLRCSPMKGHSHVYWYRQLPEEGLKFMVYLQKENIIDESGMPKERFSAEFPKEGPSILRIQQVVRGDSAAYFCASSRSTPYGDQPQHFGDGTRLSIL.

This chain uses TRBV5-1 with TRBJ2-7; 7 nucleotides agree with TRBD2. Germline values: CDR1 SGHRS, CDR2 YFSETQ. The junction had 6 bases not matched to a gene; V was cut back by 0 bases and J by 3 bases. The CDR3 runs to 15 residues. The CDR3 here is CASSLGGGFRYEQYF. The CDR3 coding sequence is TGCGCCAGCAGCTTGGGCGGGGGATTCCGCTACGAGCAGTACTTC.

This chain connects TRBV28 to TRBJ2-7, with TRBD2 identical over 9 bases. This CDR3 spans 15 amino acids. Germline trimming cut 5 bases from V and 5 bases from J; bases unmatched to any gene: 10. Per the germline V gene, CDR1 is MDHEN and CDR2 is SYDVKM. Written as DNA, the CDR3 is TGTGCCAGCAGTACCCGGGGACTAGCTTCCGACGAGCAGTACTTC. Translating gives CASSTRGLASDEQYF.

This rearrangement joins TRBV28 to TRBJ1-5; D is perhaps TRBD1 (6 bases). The V end lost 6 bases, the J end lost 2 bases, and 17 bases lay between the germline ends. The germline CDR1 and CDR2 sequences are MDHEN and SYDVKM. The CDR3 covers 16 residues. The DNA for the CDR3 is TGTGCCAGCAGGCATACTACAGGGTCGCGCAATCAGCCCCAGCATTTT. Translation: CASRHTTGSRNQPQHF. Drawing the rest from reference TRBV28 and TRBJ1-5, the complete variable domain is DVKVTQSSRYLVKRTGEKVFLECVQDMDHENMFWYRQDPGLGLRLIYFSYDVKMKEKGDIPEGYSVSREKKERFSLILESASTNQTSMYLCASRHTTGSRNQPQHFGDGTRLSIL.

This clone was seen only a few times. The genes are TRBV23-1 and TRBJ1-1; TRBD1 is a possible D gene (6 bases). TRBV23-1 is noted as an ORF with a role that remains uncertain. Trimming cost V 6 bases and J 4 bases, with 12 bases left between them. The CDR3 contains 13 residues. Here the CDR3 DNA reads TGCGCCAGCAGCTCTCGGGGGGCCACTGAAGCTTTCTTT. Its translation is CASSSRGATEAFF.

This chain uses TRBV28 with TRBJ1-3; TRBD1 agrees at 9 bases. Unmatched junction bases numbered 6, after V lost 5 bases and J lost 7 bases. This CDR3 region has 14 residues. Looked up from germline, CDR1 is MDHEN and CDR2 is SYDVKM. The DNA for the CDR3 is TGTGCCAGCAGTCCTCGACAGGGGGTCAACACCATATATTTT. It encodes CASSPRQGVNTIYF.

This clone was detected only a few times. The chain couples TRBV12-2 to TRBJ1-4. TRBV12-2 is listed as a pseudogene. The CDR3 has 15 amino acids. The CDR3 DNA reads as TGTGCAAGTCGCTTAGCGCGGGGGGCCGAAGAAAAACTGTTTTTT. Protein sequence: CASRLARGAEEKLFF.

This clone was seen more than once but under ten times. The chain couples TRBV28 to TRBJ2-1, with D possibly being TRBD1 (6 bases). The germline V and J ends were trimmed by 6 bases and 2 bases, with 14 bases remaining between them. Germline V gives CDR1 MDHEN, CDR2 SYDVKM. CDR3 length equals 15 residues. The CDR3: CASRFQGPAYNEQFF. The CDR3 coding sequence is TGTGCCAGCAGATTCCAGGGGCCGGCCTACAATGAGCAGTTCTTC.

This chain joins TRBV19 and TRBJ1-5; TRBD1 might be the D (6 bases). Germline CDR1 LNHDA, CDR2 SQIVND (reference sequence). Trimming left V 6 bases short and J 7 bases short, with 22 bases between. This CDR3 is built from 16 residues. CDR3 sequence (DNA): TGTGCCAGTAGCCAACAGGGTTGGCACACTGAGCAGCCCCAGCATTTT. Protein product: CASSQQGWHTEQPQHF.